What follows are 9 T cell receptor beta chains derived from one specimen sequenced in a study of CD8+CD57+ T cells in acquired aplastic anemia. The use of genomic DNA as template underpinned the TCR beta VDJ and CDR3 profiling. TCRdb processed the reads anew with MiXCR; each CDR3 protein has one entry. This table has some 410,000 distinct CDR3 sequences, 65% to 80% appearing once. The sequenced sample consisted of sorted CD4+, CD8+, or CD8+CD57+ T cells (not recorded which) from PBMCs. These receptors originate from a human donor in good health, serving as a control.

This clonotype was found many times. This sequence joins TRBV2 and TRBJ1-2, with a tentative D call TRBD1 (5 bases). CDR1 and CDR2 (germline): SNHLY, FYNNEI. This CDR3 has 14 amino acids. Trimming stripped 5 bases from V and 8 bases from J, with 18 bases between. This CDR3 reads CASSRQGSREGYTF. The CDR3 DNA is TGTGCCAGCAGTAGGCAGGGTAGCAGAGAAGGCTACACCTTC.

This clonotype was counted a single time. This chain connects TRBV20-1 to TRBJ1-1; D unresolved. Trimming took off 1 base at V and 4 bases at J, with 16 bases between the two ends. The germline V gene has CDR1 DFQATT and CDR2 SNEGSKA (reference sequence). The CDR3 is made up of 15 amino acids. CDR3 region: CSARVERQETTEAFF. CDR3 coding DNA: TGCAGTGCTAGAGTTGAGCGGCAAGAGACCACTGAAGCTTTCTTT.

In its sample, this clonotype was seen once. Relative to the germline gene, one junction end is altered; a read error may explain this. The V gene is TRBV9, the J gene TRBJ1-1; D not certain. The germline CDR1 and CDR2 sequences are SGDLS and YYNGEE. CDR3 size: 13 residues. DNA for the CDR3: TGTGCCAGCAGCGCCCACACTGACACTGCTCCACTCTTT. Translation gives CASSAHTDTAPLF.

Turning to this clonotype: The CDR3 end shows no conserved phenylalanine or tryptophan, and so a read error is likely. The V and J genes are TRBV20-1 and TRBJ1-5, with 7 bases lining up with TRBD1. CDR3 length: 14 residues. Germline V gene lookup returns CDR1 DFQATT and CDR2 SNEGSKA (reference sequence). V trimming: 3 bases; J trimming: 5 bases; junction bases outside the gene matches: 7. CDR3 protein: CSAREGDSYQPQHL. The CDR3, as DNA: TGCAGTGCTAGGGAAGGGGACAGCTATCAGCCCCAGCATCTT.

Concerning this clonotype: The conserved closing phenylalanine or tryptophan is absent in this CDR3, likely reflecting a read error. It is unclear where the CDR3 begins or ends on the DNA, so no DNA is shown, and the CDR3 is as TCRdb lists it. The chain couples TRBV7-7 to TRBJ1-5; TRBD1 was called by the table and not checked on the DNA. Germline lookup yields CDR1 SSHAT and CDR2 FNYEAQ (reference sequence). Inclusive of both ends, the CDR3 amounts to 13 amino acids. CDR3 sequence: CASSPVGHGAAGE.

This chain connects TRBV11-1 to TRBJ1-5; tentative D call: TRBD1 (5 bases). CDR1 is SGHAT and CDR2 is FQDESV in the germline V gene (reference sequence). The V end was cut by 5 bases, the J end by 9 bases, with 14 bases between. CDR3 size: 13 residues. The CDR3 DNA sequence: TGTGCCAGCAGCCACGGGGGACCTAGGCCCCAGCATTTT. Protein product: CASSHGGPRPQHF.

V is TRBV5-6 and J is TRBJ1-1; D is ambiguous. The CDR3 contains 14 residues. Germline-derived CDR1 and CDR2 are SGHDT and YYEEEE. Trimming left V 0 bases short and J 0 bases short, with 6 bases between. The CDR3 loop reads CASSLVGLNTEAFF. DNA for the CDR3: TGTGCCAGCAGCTTGGTAGGGCTGAACACTGAAGCTTTCTTT.

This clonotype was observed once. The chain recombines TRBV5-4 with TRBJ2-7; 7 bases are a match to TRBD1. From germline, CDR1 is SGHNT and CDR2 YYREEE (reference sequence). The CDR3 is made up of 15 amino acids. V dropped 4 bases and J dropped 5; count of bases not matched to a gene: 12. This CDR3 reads CASSPENQGDNEQYF. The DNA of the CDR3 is TGTGCCAGCAGCCCGGAGAATCAGGGGGACAACGAGCAGTACTTC. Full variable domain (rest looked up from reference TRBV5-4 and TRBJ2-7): ETGVTQSPTHLIKTRGQQVTLRCSSQSGHNTVSWYQQALGQGPQFIFQYYREEENGRGNFPPRFSGLQFPNYSSELNVNALELDDSALYLCASSPENQGDNEQYFGPGTRLTVT.

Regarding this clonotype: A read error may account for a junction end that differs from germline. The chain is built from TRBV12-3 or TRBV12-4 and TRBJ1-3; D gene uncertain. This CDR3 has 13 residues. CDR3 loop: CASREGYNSPLYF. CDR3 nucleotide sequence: TGTGCCAGCAGGGAGGGCTATAATTCACCCCTATACTTT.